This TCR beta chain was recorded in a study of cytomegalovirus exposure and HLA in healthy donors. PCR used 60 Vbeta primers and 13 Jbeta primers. TCRdb's table, derived via immunoSEQ multiplex PCR, lists solely in-frame clones and lacks some. The table includes roughly 180,000 clones, roughly 80% detected once. The germline V gene has CDR1 SGHDT and CDR2 YYEEEE. Trimming cost V 2 bases and J 3 bases, with 7 bases left between them. This CDR3 comprises 13 residues. Healthy donors of bone marrow made up the group. This receptor was identified in a man aged 25 to 40 in good health and CMV-seronegative. The rearrangement uses TRBV5-6 and TRBJ2-3; TRBD1 is a possible D gene (6 bases). Sequenced sample: PBMCs. Written as DNA, the CDR3 is TGTGCCAGCAGCTTACAGGGAACAGATACGCAGTATTTT. It encodes CASSLQGTDTQYF.